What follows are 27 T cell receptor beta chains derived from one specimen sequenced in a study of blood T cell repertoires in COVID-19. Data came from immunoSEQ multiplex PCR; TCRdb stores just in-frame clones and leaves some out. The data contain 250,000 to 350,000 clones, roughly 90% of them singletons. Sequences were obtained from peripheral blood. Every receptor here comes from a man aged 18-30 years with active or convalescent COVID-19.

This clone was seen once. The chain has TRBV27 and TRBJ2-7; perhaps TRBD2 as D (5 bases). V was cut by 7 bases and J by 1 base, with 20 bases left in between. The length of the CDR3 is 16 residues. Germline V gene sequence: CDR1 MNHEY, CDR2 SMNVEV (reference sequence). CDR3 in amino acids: CASTPLAEKRSYEQYF. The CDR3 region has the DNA TGTGCCAGCACCCCCCTCGCCGAGAAGCGGTCCTACGAGCAGTACTTC.

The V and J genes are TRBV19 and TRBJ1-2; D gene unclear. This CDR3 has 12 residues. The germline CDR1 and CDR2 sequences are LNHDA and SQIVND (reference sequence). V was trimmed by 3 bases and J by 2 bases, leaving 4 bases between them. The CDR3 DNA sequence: TGTGCCAGTAGTATCCTGAACTATGGCTACACCTTC. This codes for CASSILNYGYTF.

As DNA, the CDR3 is TGTGCCAGCAGCACAGGGGGCCGTCAGCCCCAGCATTTT. Translated: CASSTGGRQPQHF. V and J are TRBV11-2 and TRBJ1-5; TRBD1 aligns across 9 bases. The CDR3 length is 13 residues. Germline CDR1 is SGHAT and CDR2 is FQNNGV. After removal of 5 bases from V and 6 bases from J, the junction contained 2 bases not matched to a gene.

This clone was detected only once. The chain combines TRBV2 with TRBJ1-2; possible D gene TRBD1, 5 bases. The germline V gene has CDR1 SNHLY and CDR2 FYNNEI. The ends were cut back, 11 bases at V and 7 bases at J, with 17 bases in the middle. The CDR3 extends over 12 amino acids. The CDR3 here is CASPGGRLGYTF. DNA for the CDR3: TGTGCCTCCCCCGGGGGACGTCTTGGCTACACCTTC.

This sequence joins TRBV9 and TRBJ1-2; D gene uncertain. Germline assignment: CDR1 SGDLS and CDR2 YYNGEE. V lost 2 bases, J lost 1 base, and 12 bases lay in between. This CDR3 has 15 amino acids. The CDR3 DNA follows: TGTGCCAGCAGCGTCGACGGGGTCCTTAACTATGGCTACACCTTC. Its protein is CASSVDGVLNYGYTF. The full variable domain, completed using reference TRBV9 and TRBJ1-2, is DSGVTQTPKHLITATGQRVTLRCSPRSGDLSVYWYQQSLDQGLQFLIQYYNGEERAKGNILERFSAQQFPDLHSELNLSSLELGDSALYFCASSVDGVLNYGYTFGSGTRLTVV.

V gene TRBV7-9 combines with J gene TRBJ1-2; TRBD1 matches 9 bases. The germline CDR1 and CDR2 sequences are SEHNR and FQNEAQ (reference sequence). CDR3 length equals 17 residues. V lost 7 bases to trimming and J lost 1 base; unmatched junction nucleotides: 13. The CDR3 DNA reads TGTGCCAGCACCATAAATCTCAGACAGGGGGATAACTATGGCTACACCTTC. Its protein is CASTINLRQGDNYGYTF.

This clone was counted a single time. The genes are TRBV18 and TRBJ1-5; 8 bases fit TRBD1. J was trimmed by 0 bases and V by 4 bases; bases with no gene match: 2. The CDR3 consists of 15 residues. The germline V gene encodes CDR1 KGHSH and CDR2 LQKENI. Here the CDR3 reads CASSRTGSSNQPQHF. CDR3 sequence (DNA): TGTGCCAGCTCACGGACAGGGAGTAGCAATCAGCCCCAGCATTTT.

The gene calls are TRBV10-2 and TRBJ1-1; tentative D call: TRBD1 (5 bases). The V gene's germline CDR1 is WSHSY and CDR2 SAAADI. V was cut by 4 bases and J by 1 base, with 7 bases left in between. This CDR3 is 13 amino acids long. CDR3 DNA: TGCGCCAGCAGTGGGCAGGGGAACACTGAAGCTTTCTTT. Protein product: CASSGQGNTEAFF.

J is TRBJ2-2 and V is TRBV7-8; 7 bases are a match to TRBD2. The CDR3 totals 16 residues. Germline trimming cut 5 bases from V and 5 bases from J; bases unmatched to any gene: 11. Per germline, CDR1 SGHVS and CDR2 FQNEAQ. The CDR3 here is CASSPEKRGWTGELFF. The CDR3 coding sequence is TGTGCCAGCAGCCCTGAGAAGCGGGGCTGGACCGGGGAGCTGTTTTTT.

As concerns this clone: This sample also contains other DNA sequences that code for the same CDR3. The CDR3 sequence is CASSPGYEQYF. The CDR3 DNA reads as TGTGCCAGCAGCCCAGGCTACGAGCAGTACTTC. The chain combines TRBV7-9 with TRBJ2-7; D uncertain. CDR3 size: 11 residues. Germline V gene data show CDR1 as SEHNR and CDR2 as FQNEAQ (reference sequence). The V end was cut by 5 bases, the J end by 3 bases, with 5 bases between.

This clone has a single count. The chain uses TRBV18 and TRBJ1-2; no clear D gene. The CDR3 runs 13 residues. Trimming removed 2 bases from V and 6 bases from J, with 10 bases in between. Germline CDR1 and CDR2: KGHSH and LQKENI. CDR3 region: CASSPSRGNGYTF. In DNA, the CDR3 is TGTGCCAGCTCACCATCCAGAGGCAATGGCTACACCTTC. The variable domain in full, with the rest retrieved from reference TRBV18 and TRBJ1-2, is NAGVMQNPRHLVRRRGQEARLRCSPMKGHSHVYWYRQLPEEGLKFMVYLQKENIIDESGMPKERFSAEFPKEGPSILRIQQVVRGDSAAYFCASSPSRGNGYTFGSGTRLTVV.

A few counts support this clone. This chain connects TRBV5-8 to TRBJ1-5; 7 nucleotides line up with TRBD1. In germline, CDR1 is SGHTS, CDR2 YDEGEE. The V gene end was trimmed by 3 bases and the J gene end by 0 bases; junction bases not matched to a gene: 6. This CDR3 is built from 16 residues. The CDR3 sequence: CASSYRGLYSNQPQHF. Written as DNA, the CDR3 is TGTGCCAGCAGCTACAGGGGACTGTATAGCAATCAGCCCCAGCATTTT.

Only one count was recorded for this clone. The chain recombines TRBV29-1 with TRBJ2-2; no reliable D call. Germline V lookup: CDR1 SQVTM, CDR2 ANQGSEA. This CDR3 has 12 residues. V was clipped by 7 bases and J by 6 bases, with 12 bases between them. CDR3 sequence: CSATVSPGELFF. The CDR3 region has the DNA TGCAGCGCAACAGTTTCGCCCGGGGAGCTGTTTTTT.

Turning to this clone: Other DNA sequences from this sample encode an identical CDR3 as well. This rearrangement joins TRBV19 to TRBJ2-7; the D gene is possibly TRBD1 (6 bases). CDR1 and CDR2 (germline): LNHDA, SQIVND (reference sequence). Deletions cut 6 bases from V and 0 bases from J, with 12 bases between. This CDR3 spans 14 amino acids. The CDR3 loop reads CASSRTESSYEQYF. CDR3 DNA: TGTGCCAGTAGCCGGACAGAGAGCTCCTACGAGCAGTACTTC.

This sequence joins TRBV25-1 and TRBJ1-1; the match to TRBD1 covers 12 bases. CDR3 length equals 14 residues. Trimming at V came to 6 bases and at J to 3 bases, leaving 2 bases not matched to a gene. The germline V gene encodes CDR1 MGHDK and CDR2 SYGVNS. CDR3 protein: CASRGTGGYTEAFF. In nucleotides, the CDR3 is TGTGCCAGCAGGGGGACAGGGGGCTACACTGAAGCTTTCTTT. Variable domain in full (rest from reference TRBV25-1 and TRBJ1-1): EADIYQTPRYLVIGTGKKITLECSQTMGHDKMYWYQQDPGMELHLIHYSYGVNSTEKGDLSSESTVSRIRTEHFPLTLESARPSHTSQYLCASRGTGGYTEAFFGQGTRLTVV.

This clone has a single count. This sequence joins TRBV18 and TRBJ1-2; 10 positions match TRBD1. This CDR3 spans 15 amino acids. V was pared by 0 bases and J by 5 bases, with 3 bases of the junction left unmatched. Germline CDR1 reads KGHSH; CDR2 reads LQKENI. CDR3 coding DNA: TGTGCCAGCTCACCACCGGGACAGGGGTATTATGGCTACACCTTC. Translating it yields CASSPPGQGYYGYTF.

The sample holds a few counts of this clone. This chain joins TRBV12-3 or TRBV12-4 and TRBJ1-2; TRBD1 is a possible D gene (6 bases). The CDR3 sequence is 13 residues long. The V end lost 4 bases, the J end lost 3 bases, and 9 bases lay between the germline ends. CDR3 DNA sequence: TGTGCCAGCAGTTCCCCAGGGGACTATGGCTACACCTTC. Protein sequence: CASSSPGDYGYTF.

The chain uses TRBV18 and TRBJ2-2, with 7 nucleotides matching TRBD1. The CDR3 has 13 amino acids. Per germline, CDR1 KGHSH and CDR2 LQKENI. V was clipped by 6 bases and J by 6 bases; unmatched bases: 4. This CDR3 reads CASSATGSGELFF. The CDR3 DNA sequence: TGTGCCAGCTCCGCGACAGGGTCCGGGGAGCTGTTTTTT.

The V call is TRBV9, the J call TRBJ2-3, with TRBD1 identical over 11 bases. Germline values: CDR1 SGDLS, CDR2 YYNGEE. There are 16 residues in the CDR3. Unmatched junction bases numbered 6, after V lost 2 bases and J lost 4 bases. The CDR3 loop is CASSVHGTGGADTQYF. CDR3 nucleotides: TGTGCCAGCAGCGTGCACGGGACAGGGGGTGCAGATACGCAGTATTTT.

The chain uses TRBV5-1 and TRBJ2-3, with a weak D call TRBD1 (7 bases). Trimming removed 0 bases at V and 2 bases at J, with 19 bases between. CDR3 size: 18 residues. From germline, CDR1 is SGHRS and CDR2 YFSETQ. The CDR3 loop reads CASSLVVQGTPLTDTQYF. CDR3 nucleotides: TGCGCCAGCAGCTTGGTGGTACAGGGGACTCCCCTCACAGATACGCAGTATTTT.

The CDR3 DNA sequence: TGTGCCACCAGCTACATGGGACTAGCGAACCACGAGCAGTACTTC. Protein sequence: CATSYMGLANHEQYF. The chain employs TRBV27 and TRBJ2-7; 10 nucleotides match TRBD2. V lost 10 bases and J lost 5; bases outside the gene matches: 14. CDR3 size: 15 residues. Germline assignment: CDR1 MNHEY and CDR2 SMNVEV (reference sequence).

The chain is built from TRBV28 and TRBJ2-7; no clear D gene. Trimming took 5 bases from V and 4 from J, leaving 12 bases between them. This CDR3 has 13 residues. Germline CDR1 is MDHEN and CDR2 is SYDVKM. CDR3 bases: TGTGCCAGCAGTGTACCCCAACTTTACGAGCAGTACTTC. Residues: CASSVPQLYEQYF.

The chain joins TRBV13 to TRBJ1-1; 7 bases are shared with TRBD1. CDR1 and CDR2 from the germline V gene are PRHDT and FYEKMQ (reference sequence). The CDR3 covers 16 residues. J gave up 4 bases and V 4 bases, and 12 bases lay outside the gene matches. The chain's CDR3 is CASSSLTGQIGTEAFF. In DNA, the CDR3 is TGTGCCAGCAGCTCTCTCACGGGACAGATAGGCACTGAAGCTTTCTTT.

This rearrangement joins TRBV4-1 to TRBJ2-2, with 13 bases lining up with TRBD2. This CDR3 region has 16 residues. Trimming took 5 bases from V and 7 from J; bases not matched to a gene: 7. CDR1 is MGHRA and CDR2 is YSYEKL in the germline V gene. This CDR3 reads CASSRTSGSKGGELFF. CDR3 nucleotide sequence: TGCGCCAGCAGCAGGACTAGCGGGAGTAAGGGCGGGGAGCTGTTTTTT.

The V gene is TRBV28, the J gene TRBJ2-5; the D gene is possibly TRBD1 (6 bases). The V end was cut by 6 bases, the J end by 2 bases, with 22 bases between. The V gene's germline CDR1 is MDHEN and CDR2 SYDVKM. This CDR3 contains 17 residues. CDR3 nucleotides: TGTGCCAGCAGCGCTTCAGGGGCGGATACGACGCAAGAGACCCAGTACTTC. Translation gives CASSASGADTTQETQYF.

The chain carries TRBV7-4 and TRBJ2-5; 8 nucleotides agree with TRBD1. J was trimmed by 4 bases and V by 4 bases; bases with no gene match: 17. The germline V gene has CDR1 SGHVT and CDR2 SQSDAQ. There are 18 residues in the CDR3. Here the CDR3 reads CASSYRPDRGSYRETQYF. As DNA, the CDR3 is TGTGCCAGCAGCTACCGCCCTGACAGGGGAAGCTATAGAGAGACCCAGTACTTC.

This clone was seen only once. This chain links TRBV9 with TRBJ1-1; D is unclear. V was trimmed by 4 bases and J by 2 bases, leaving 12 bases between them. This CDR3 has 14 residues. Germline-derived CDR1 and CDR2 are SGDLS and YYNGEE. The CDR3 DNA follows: TGTGCCAGCAGCCCTAGACGGCTAAACACTGAAGCTTTCTTT. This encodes CASSPRRLNTEAFF.